A single sample is the source of the 20 T cell receptor beta chains below, sequenced in a study of blood T cell repertoires in COVID-19. The repertoire was sequenced with immunoSEQ multiplex PCR; TCRdb's copy has only in-frame clones and lacks some. Of 130,000 or so clones detected, 84% appear once; the ten largest clones hold 9% to 15%. Specimen: peripheral blood. These receptors came from a woman in her fifties or sixties with acute or convalescent COVID-19.

This clone was observed a single time. The gene calls are TRBV5-4 and TRBJ1-5, with D perhaps matching TRBD1 (6 bases). From germline, CDR1 is SGHNT and CDR2 YYREEE (reference sequence). Between the trimmed V and J ends, which lost 6 bases and 3 bases, there was a span of 13 bases. The CDR3 covers 14 residues. The CDR3 sequence: CASTVWGLNQPQHF. CDR3 coding DNA: TGTGCCAGCACTGTTTGGGGGCTCAATCAGCCCCAGCATTTT. Supplemented by reference TRBV5-4 and TRBJ1-5, the full variable domain reads ETGVTQSPTHLIKTRGQQVTLRCSSQSGHNTVSWYQQALGQGPQFIFQYYREEENGRGNFPPRFSGLQFPNYSSELNVNALELDDSALYLCASTVWGLNQPQHFGDGTRLSIL.

The gene calls are TRBV6-5 and TRBJ1-1, with D uncertain. Per the germline V gene, CDR1 is MNHEY and CDR2 is SVGAGI. This CDR3 comprises 15 residues. V was cut by 8 bases and J by 2 bases, with 18 bases left in between. The CDR3 spells CASHSLSTSNTEAFF. DNA of the CDR3: TGTGCCAGCCACTCCCTGTCTACCTCCAACACTGAAGCTTTCTTT.

This clone has a single count. The J gene is TRBJ2-7, the V gene TRBV6-5; D possibly corresponds to TRBD2 (5 bases). CDR3 length equals 12 residues. Germline CDR1 is MNHEY and CDR2 is SVGAGI. V was shortened by 3 bases and J by 5 bases, with 8 bases between the two germline ends. The CDR3 loop is CASSYTGNEQYF. CDR3 DNA: TGTGCCAGCAGTTATACCGGGAACGAGCAGTACTTC.

The rearrangement uses TRBV21-1 and TRBJ2-1; the table's D gene call, TRBD1, was not cross checked with the DNA. TRBV21-1 is described as a pseudogene. The CDR3 is made up of 16 amino acids. This chain's CDR3 is CASSTFRQGAINEQFF. CDR3 nucleotide sequence: TGTGCCAGCAGCACGTTCAGACAGGGGGCTATCAATGAGCAGTTCTTC.

V usage is TRBV3-1 (or the pseudogene TRBV3-2) and J usage is TRBJ1-6; no firm D call. CDR3 length equals 18 residues. Germline V CDR1 and CDR2: LGHDT, YNNKEL (reference sequence). V dropped 0 bases and J dropped 4 bases, with 16 bases sitting between them. Written as DNA, the CDR3 is TGTGCCAGCAGCCAAGATCTAGGGAGGGAAGGATATAATTCACCCCTCCACTTT. It yields the protein CASSQDLGREGYNSPLHF.

This chain connects TRBV30 to TRBJ2-1, with D possibly matching TRBD2 (5 bases). Germline CDR1 reads GTSNPN; CDR2 reads SVGIG (reference sequence). Between the trimmed V and J ends, which lost 2 bases and 10 bases, there was a span of 12 bases. CDR3 length equals 12 residues. CDR3 in amino acids: CAWSSASGEQFF. CDR3 DNA sequence: TGTGCCTGGAGTTCGGCATCGGGAGAGCAGTTCTTC.

This sequence joins TRBV9 and TRBJ2-1, with TRBD2 identical over 10 bases. Trimming took 0 bases from V and 2 from J; bases not matched to a gene: 5. From germline, CDR1 is SGDLS and CDR2 YYNGEE. The CDR3 length is 17 residues. The CDR3 is CASSVGGAGGTYNEQFF. The CDR3 nucleotides are TGTGCCAGCAGCGTAGGTGGAGCGGGGGGGACCTACAATGAGCAGTTCTTC.

This clone showed up just once. The J gene is TRBJ2-3, the V gene TRBV4-1, with 9 positions matching TRBD2. This CDR3 comprises 18 residues. The trim removed 0 bases at V and 0 bases at J, leaving 7 bases unmatched. From germline, CDR1 is MGHRA and CDR2 YSYEKL. The chain's CDR3 is CASSQEAGGGASTDTQYF. As DNA, the CDR3 is TGCGCCAGCAGCCAAGAAGCGGGCGGGGGGGCAAGCACAGATACGCAGTATTTT.

The chain uses TRBV24-1 and TRBJ2-3; the match to TRBD2 covers 8 bases. V dropped 9 bases and J dropped 4; count of bases not matched to a gene: 5. This CDR3 contains 13 residues. Germline assignment: CDR1 KGHDR and CDR2 SFDVKD. The CDR3 reads CATSGGASDTQYF. The CDR3 region has the DNA TGTGCCACCTCGGGGGGGGCTTCAGATACGCAGTATTTT.

This chain connects TRBV3-1 (or the pseudogene TRBV3-2) to TRBJ1-1; 7 bases fit TRBD1. The V and J ends lost 5 bases and 6 bases, in that order; junction bases with no gene match: 18. This CDR3 has 17 amino acids. The germline V gene has CDR1 LGHDT and CDR2 YNNKEL (reference sequence). CDR3 sequence: CASSTYRGGGLNSEAFF. In DNA form, the CDR3 reads TGTGCCAGCAGCACCTACAGGGGAGGTGGCCTGAATTCTGAAGCTTTCTTT.

The chain is built from TRBV6-5 and TRBJ2-5; D uncertain. Germline CDR1 reads MNHEY; CDR2 reads SVGAGI. There are 15 residues in the CDR3. Deletions cut 6 bases from V and 1 base from J, with 15 bases between. The CDR3 region is CASSLEESFQETQYF. DNA of the CDR3: TGTGCCAGCAGCCTTGAAGAGTCCTTCCAAGAGACCCAGTACTTC.

The chain carries TRBV9 and TRBJ1-1; 7 bases are a match to TRBD1. Germline V gene data show CDR1 as SGDLS and CDR2 as YYNGEE. Trimming took 0 bases from V and 11 from J; bases not matched to a gene: 13. This CDR3 is 15 amino acids long. The chain's CDR3 is CASSVGPGQSLEAFF. The CDR3 nucleotides read TGTGCCAGCAGCGTAGGCCCGGGACAGAGTCTGGAGGCTTTCTTT.

This rearrangement joins TRBV29-1 to TRBJ2-7, with a weak D call TRBD2 (7 bases). Germline values: CDR1 SQVTM, CDR2 ANQGSEA. This CDR3 comprises 11 residues. The CDR3 bases are TGCAGCGCAGATGGCAAAGCGGGACAAACCGTC. Amino acid sequence: CSADGKAGQTV.

The rearrangement joins TRBV5-4 to TRBJ1-1, with TRBD1 matching over 9 bases. Trimming removed 6 bases from V and 5 bases from J; junction bases left unmatched: 17. This CDR3 has 17 residues. Germline assignment: CDR1 SGHNT and CDR2 YYREEE (reference sequence). The CDR3, as DNA: TGTGCCAGCACCAACGATACAGGGGGCCAGAGGAGGACTGAAGCTTTCTTT. This gives the protein CASTNDTGGQRRTEAFF.

V and J are TRBV2 and TRBJ1-5; 8 bases agree with TRBD1. Germline V gene lookup returns CDR1 SNHLY and CDR2 FYNNEI. After removal of 11 bases from V and 5 bases from J, the junction contained 11 bases not matched to a gene. The CDR3 extends over 14 amino acids. The CDR3 region is CAGSTGGGHQPQHF. The CDR3 nucleotides are TGTGCCGGATCAACAGGGGGGGGGCATCAGCCCCAGCATTTT.

The chain has TRBV2 and TRBJ2-5, with 10 bases fitting TRBD2. The CDR3 is 15 amino acids. Germline assignment: CDR1 SNHLY and CDR2 FYNNEI. V was clipped by 7 bases and J by 2 bases; unmatched bases: 7. The CDR3 DNA reads as TGTGCCAGCACCCTGGGACTAGCGAGTCAAGAGACCCAGTACTTC. It is translated as CASTLGLASQETQYF.

CDR3 sequence reads: CASSLESSGTPFAYEQYF. The CDR3 DNA follows: TGCGCCAGCAGCTTGGAGAGTTCCGGGACACCCTTTGCCTACGAGCAGTACTTC. The chain combines TRBV5-1 with TRBJ2-7; a possible D gene is TRBD1 (6 bases). Germline loops: CDR1 SGHRS, CDR2 YFSETQ. This CDR3 region has 18 residues. V lost 0 bases to trimming and J lost 2 bases, with 21 bases between them.

The chain employs TRBV20-1 and TRBJ1-1, with D tentatively TRBD1 (5 bases). Trimming pared 2 bases from V and 7 bases from J, leaving 8 bases between. The CDR3 loop spans 11 amino acids. Germline V CDR1 and CDR2: DFQATT, SNEGSKA (reference sequence). The CDR3: CSARPTGEAFF. CDR3 nucleotides: TGCAGTGCTAGACCTACAGGTGAAGCTTTCTTT.

The V gene is TRBV5-5, the J gene TRBJ1-6; a possible D gene is TRBD1 (5 bases). Germline lookup yields CDR1 SGHKS and CDR2 YYEKEE (reference sequence). This CDR3 comprises 15 residues. The V and J ends lost 5 bases and 6 bases respectively, with 15 bases between them. The CDR3 DNA is TGTGCCAGCAGTCCAAAGCGGGGCGGTAATTCACCCCTCCACTTT. Amino acid sequence: CASSPKRGGNSPLHF.

This chain connects TRBV28 to TRBJ2-7; D perhaps matches TRBD1 (6 bases). Germline-derived CDR1 and CDR2 are MDHEN and SYDVKM. V lost 6 bases to trimming and J lost 4 bases, with 16 bases between them. The CDR3 sequence is 14 residues long. CDR3 sequence (DNA): TGTGCCAGCAGCCTTTTTGGGGGCGAATACGAGCAGTACGTC. Protein: CASSLFGGEYEQYV.